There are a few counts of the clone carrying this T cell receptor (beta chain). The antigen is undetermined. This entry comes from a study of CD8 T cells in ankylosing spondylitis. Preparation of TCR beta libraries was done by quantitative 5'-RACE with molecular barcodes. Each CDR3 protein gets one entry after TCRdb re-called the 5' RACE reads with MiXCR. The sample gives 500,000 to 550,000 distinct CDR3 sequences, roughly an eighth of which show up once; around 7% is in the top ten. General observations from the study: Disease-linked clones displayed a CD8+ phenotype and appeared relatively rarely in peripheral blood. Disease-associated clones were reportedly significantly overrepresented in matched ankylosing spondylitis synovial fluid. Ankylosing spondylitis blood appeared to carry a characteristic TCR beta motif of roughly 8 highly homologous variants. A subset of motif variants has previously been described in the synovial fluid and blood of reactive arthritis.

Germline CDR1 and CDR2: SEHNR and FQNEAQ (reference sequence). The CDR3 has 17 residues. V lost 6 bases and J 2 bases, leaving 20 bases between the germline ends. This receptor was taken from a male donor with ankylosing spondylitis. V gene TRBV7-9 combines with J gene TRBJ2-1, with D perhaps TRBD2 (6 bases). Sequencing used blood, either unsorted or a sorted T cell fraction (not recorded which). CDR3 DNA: TGTGCCAGCAGACCAATTCGCGGGGCCGGTGCCTACAATGAGCAGTTCTTC. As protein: CASRPIRGAGAYNEQFF.